This TCR beta chain was found in a study of T cell responses to AZD1222 COVID-19 vaccine. Whole-study findings and limits: Only a handful of individuals given AZD1222 were seropositive at baseline.

TCRdb's copy holds only in-frame clones and misses some; the assay was immunoSEQ multiplex PCR. The sample lists about 69,000 clones, 83% occurring once. Germline V gene lookup returns CDR1 MNHNS and CDR2 SASEGT. This CDR3 is built from 12 residues. V shed 3 bases and J shed 7 bases, with 9 bases lying between them. Concerning this clone: What it binds is not known.

The analysis combined second doses at about 4 or about 12 weeks. The starting material was peripheral blood, obtained 28 days after the second AZD1222 dose. The TCR sequence derives from an adult who received the AZD1222 COVID-19 vaccine. V is TRBV6-1 and J is TRBJ1-1; D is unresolved. The CDR3 bases are TGTGCCAGCAGTGATCGACGGGGTGAAGCTTTCTTT. This encodes CASSDRRGEAFF.